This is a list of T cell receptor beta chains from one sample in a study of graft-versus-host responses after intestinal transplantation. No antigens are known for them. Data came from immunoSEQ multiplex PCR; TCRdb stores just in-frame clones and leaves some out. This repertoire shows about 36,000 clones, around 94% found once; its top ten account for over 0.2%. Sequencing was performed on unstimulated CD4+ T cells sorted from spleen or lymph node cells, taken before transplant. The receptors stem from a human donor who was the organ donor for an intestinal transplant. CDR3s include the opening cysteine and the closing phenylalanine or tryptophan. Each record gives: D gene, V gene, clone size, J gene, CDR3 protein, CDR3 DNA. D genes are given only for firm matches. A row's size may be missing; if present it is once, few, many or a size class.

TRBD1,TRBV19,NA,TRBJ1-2,CASSIGQGHGYTF,TGTGCTAGTAGTATCGGACAGGGCCATGGCTACACCTTC
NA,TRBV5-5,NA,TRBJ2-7,CASSLDGQPYEQYF,TGTGCCAGCAGCTTAGACGGACAGCCCTACGAGCAGTACTTC
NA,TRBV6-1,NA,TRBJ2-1,CASRPSANEQFF,TGTGCCAGCAGGCCAAGCGCTAATGAGCAGTTCTTC
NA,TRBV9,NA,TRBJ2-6,CASSVVAGRANVLTF,TGTGCCAGCAGCGTAGTGGCGGGGCGGGCCAACGTCCTGACTTTC
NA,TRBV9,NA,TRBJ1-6,CASSVAGGANSPLHF,TGTGCCAGCAGCGTAGCCGGCGGCGCGAATTCACCCCTCCACTTT
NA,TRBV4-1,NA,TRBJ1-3,CASSAIIGGNTIYF,TGCGCCAGCAGCGCAATTATCGGCGGAAACACCATATATTTT
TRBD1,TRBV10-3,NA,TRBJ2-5,CAISGTGLQETQYF,TGTGCCATCAGCGGGACAGGCCTCCAAGAGACCCAGTACTTC
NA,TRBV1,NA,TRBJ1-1,CTSNEGPNTEAFF,TGCACCAGCAACGAGGGGCCGAACACTGAAGCTTTCTTT
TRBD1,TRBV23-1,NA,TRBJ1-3,CASSRDRGHTIYF,TGCGCCAGCAGTCGGGACAGGGGGCACACCATATATTTT
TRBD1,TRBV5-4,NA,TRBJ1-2,CASTHRDRREGYGYTF,TGTGCCAGCACCCACCGGGACAGGCGGGAGGGGTATGGCTACACCTTC
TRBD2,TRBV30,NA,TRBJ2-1,CAWSVRVWASGNYNEQFF,TGTGCCTGGAGTGTACGAGTTTGGGCTAGCGGGAACTACAATGAGCAGTTCTTC
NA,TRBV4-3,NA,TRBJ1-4,CASSQAWTAANEKLFF,TGCGCCAGCAGCCAAGCATGGACGGCCGCTAATGAAAAACTGTTTTTT
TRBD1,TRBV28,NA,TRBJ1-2,CASGDDMGDRGQGGYTF,TGTGCCAGCGGCGACGACATGGGTGACAGGGGGCAGGGTGGCTACACCTTC
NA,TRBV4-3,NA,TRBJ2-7,CASSQDGNRSDEQYF,TGCGCCAGCAGCCAAGATGGTAACAGGTCTGACGAGCAGTACTTC
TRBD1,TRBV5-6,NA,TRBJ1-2,CASSWTGLGYGYTF,TGTGCCAGCAGCTGGACAGGGCTAGGCTATGGCTACACCTTC
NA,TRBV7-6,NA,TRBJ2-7,CASSLDSGTPYEQYF,TGTGCCAGCAGCCTAGATTCGGGGACTCCGTACGAGCAGTACTTC
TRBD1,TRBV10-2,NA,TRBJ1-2,CASSRSLQGDYGYTF,TGCGCCAGCAGTCGCAGCCTACAGGGGGACTATGGCTACACCTTC
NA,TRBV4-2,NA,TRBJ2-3,CASSQEGGHATDTQYF,TGTGCCAGCAGCCAAGAGGGGGGGCATGCGACAGATACGCAGTATTTT
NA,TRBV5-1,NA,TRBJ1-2,CASSLEDFSYGYTF,TGCGCCAGCAGCTTGGAGGATTTCTCATATGGCTACACCTTC
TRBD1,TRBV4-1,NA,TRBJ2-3,CASSQILGQGLRDTQYF,TGCGCCAGCAGCCAGATCCTCGGACAGGGGTTAAGAGATACGCAGTATTTT
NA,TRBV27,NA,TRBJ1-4,CASSSSPTGLGRKLFF,TGTGCCAGCAGTTCCTCGCCCACAGGGCTAGGACGAAAACTGTTTTTT
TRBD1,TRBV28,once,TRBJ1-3,CASSLPLGQGSGNTIYF,TGTGCCAGCAGTTTACCCCTCGGACAGGGATCTGGAAACACCATATATTTT
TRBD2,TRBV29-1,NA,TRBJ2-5,CSVESLGGGVSETQYF,TGCAGCGTTGAAAGCCTGGGCGGGGGGGTATCAGAGACCCAGTACTTC
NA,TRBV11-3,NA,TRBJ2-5,CASSKKLKYQETQYF,TGTGCCAGCAGCAAAAAGCTCAAGTACCAAGAGACCCAGTACTTC
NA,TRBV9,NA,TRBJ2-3,CASSVERGGAADTQYF,TGTGCCAGCAGCGTAGAAAGAGGGGGGGCCGCAGATACGCAGTATTTT
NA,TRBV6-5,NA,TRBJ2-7,CASSAGYYEQYF,TGTGCCAGCTCGGCAGGCTACTACGAGCAGTACTTC
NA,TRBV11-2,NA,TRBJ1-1,CASSLGAAYTEAFF,TGTGCCAGCAGCTTAGGGGCAGCATACACTGAAGCTTTCTTT
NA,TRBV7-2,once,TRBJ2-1,CASSLGGNSPQFF,TGTGCCAGCAGCCTAGGAGGGAATAGTCCCCAGTTCTTC
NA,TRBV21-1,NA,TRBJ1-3,CASSKTDVRFSGNTIYF,TGTGCCAGCAGCAAAACCGACGTCAGGTTCTCTGGAAACACCATATATTTT
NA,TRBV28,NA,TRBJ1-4,CASSLLGRGGNEKLFF,TGTGCCAGCAGTTTATTGGGGAGGGGGGGTAATGAAAAACTGTTTTTT
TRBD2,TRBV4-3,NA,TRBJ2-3,CASSQEPSLAELTDTQYF,TGCGCCAGCAGCCAAGAACCCTCCCTAGCGGAGCTCACAGATACGCAGTATTTT
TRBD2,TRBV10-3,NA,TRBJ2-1,CAVGLAGGLSYNEQFF,TGTGCCGTCGGACTAGCGGGGGGCCTTTCCTACAATGAGCAGTTCTTC
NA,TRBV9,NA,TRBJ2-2,CASSVANGELFF,TGTGCCAGCAGCGTAGCCAACGGGGAGCTGTTTTTT
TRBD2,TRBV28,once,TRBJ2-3,CASGTQRGGFSDTQYF,TGTGCCAGCGGTACGCAGCGGGGGGGCTTTTCAGATACGCAGTATTTT
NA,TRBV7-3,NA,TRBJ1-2,CASSPSPTATRGYTF,TGTGCCAGCAGCCCATCTCCGACAGCAACAAGGGGCTACACCTTC
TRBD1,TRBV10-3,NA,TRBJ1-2,CAISESTGGYGYTF,TGTGCCATCAGTGAGTCGACAGGGGGCTATGGCTACACCTTC
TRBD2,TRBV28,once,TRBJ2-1,CASRERGAANEQFF,TGTGCCAGCAGGGAGCGGGGGGCGGCCAATGAGCAGTTCTTC
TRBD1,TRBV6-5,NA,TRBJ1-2,CASSLQGSYGYTF,TGTGCCAGCAGTTTACAGGGGAGCTATGGCTACACCTTC
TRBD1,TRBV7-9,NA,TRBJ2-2,CASSLNRGRPGELFF,TGTGCCAGCAGCTTAAACAGGGGGCGCCCCGGGGAGCTGTTTTTT
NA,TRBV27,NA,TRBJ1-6,CASSLPDRPYSPLHF,TGTGCCAGCAGTTTACCCGACAGGCCCTATTCACCCCTCCACTTT
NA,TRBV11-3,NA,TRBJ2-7,CASSSSGIYEQYF,TGTGCCAGCAGCTCCTCCGGGATCTACGAGCAGTACTTC
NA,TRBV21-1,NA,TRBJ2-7,CASSKALTGGRGYEQYF,TGTGCCAGCAGCAAAGCGCTTACGGGGGGTAGAGGCTACGAGCAGTACTTC
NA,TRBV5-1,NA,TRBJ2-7,CASSLNTGGGYEQYF,TGCGCCAGCAGCTTGAATACAGGGGGGGGATACGAGCAGTACTTC
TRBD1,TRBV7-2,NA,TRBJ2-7,CASSAGTAEQYF,TGTGCCAGCAGCGCAGGGACAGCCGAGCAGTACTTC
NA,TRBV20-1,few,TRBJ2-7,CSARGQGGVYF,TGCAGTGCTAGAGGACAGGGAGGGGTGTACTTC
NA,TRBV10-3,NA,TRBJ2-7,CAITSNSYEQYF,TGTGCCATCACCTCGAACTCCTACGAGCAGTACTTC
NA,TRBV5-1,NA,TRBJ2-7,CASGRGQEDYEQYF,TGCGCCAGCGGGAGGGGACAGGAGGACTACGAGCAGTACTTC
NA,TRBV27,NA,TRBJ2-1,CASSSPGQGGYYNEQFF,TGTGCCAGCAGTTCCCCGGGTCAGGGCGGTTACTACAATGAGCAGTTCTTC